This T cell receptor beta chain emerged from a study of PD-L1 blockade in urothelial cancer. About the research overall: Blood was subjected to analysis at 3 weeks (second dose) and 6 weeks following treatment start.

With 2 bases clipped from V and 4 bases from J, the junction kept 4 bases outside the gene matches. The CDR3 is made up of 14 amino acids. The V gene's germline CDR1 is SGDLS and CDR2 YYNGEE. The method was immunoSEQ multiplex PCR; TCRdb's version includes in-frame clones alone and lacks a portion of them. The profile shows about 72,000 clones, around 87% of them singletons. Specified time point: pretreatment peripheral blood. Samples were collected from each patient before treatment and during treatment. Each patient gave between 1 and 8 of them in total. This clonotype was sampled from a man aged 55 to 70 with urothelial cancer. The sample consisted of PBMCs, taken around atezolizumab (anti-PD-L1) treatment. The gene calls are TRBV9 and TRBJ2-3, with 7 bases aligning to TRBD1. In DNA form, the CDR3 reads TGTGCCAGCAGCGTCGACAGGGTGTCAGATACGCAGTATTTT. Protein sequence: CASSVDRVSDTQYF.